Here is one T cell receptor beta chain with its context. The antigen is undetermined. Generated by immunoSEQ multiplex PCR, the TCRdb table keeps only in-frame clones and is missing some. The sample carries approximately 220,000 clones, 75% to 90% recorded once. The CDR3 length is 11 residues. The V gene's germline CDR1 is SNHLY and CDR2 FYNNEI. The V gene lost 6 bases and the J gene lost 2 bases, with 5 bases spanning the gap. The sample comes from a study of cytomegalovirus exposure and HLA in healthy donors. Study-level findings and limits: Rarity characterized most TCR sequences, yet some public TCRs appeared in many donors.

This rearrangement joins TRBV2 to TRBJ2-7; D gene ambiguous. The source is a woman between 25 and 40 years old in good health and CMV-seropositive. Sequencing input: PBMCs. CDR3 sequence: CASSEPYEQYF. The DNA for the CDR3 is TGTGCCAGCAGCGAACCCTACGAGCAGTACTTC.